This T cell receptor (beta chain) was recovered during a study of memory CD4+ T cells and cytomegalovirus serostatus. Single viable CD3+CD4+CD8-CD45RO+ cells were sorted as the memory CD4+ T cells. Profiling relied on immunoSEQ multiplex PCR, and the TCRdb table lists in-frame clones only, not all of them. The repertoire holds some 41,000 clones, around 80% seen once, with approximately 6.5% in the top ten. The CDR3 has 15 amino acids. The chain links TRBV21-1 to TRBJ1-4. TRBV21-1 constitutes a pseudogene. This clonotype was obtained from an adult in good health and CMV-seronegative. Sample: memory CD4+ T cells from blood. This CDR3 reads CASSPRTGPVEKLFF. CDR3 sequence (DNA): TGTGCCAGCAGCCCCCGGACCGGCCCGGTGGAAAAACTGTTTTTT.